Each of the 24 T cell receptor beta chains below was sequenced from the same sample in a study of T cell repertoires in cytomegalovirus infection. TCRdb passed the reads through MiXCR, listing each CDR3 protein once. The sample carries roughly 130,000 distinct CDR3 sequences, almost 9% recorded once. The sample taken for sequencing was PBMCs. The receptors shown here come from a human donor in good health (CMV status not recorded). Some clones in this sample may be carry-over from other donors' samples.

In its sample, this clonotype was seen a few times. The chain combines TRBV6-6 with TRBJ1-3; 7 bases are a match to TRBD1. From germline, CDR1 is MNHNY and CDR2 SVGAGI (reference sequence). There are 17 residues in the CDR3. J was trimmed by 0 bases and V by 6 bases; bases with no gene match: 11. Here the CDR3 DNA reads TGTGCCAGCAGAAGGGACAGAATAAACTCCTCTGGAAACACCATATATTTT. Translated, it gives CASRRDRINSSGNTIYF.

This clonotype was picked up a small number of times. CDR3 DNA: TGCAGTGCTTGGGGACAGGGGGCAAGGCGTGGCTACACCTTC. As protein: CSAWGQGARRGYTF. The genes are TRBV20-1 and TRBJ1-2; TRBD1 matches 12 bases. The junction had 8 bases not matched to a gene; V was cut back by 5 bases and J by 7 bases. CDR1 and CDR2 from the germline V gene are DFQATT and SNEGSKA (reference sequence). The CDR3 consists of 14 residues.

This clonotype occurred a few times. J is TRBJ2-3 and V is TRBV6-2 or TRBV6-3; D remains ambiguous. Between the trimmed V and J ends, which lost 0 bases and 3 bases, there was a span of 7 bases. The CDR3 has 14 residues. CDR1 MNHEY and CDR2 SVGEGT come from the germline V gene. Written as DNA, the CDR3 is TGTGCCAGCAGTTACTCCTCCCAAACAGATACGCAGTATTTT. Amino acid sequence: CASSYSSQTDTQYF.

The chain combines TRBV19 with TRBJ1-2; a possible D gene is TRBD1 (5 bases). Germline V gene sequence: CDR1 LNHDA, CDR2 SQIVND (reference sequence). The CDR3 totals 12 residues. The DNA for the CDR3 is TGTGCGGCAGGGTATGGTAACTATGGCTACACCTTC. Translated, it gives CAAGYGNYGYTF.

The chain carries TRBV20-1 and TRBJ1-2; TRBD1 matches at 7 bases. V shed 8 bases, J shed 1 base, and the junction held 7 bases outside the gene matches. In germline, CDR1 is DFQATT, CDR2 SNEGSKA (reference sequence). This CDR3 has 13 residues. The CDR3 sequence is CSTKTGNNYGYTF. CDR3 bases: TGCAGTACAAAGACAGGGAATAACTATGGCTACACCTTC.

At least ten counts were recorded for this clonotype. This chain joins TRBV6-6 and TRBJ1-1; no firm D call. This CDR3 region has 11 residues. Trimming stripped 5 bases from V and 1 base from J, with 2 bases between. Germline V gives CDR1 MNHNY, CDR2 SVGAGI (reference sequence). The CDR3 DNA is TGTGCCAGCAGTCGGAACACTGAAGCTTTCTTT. This codes for CASSRNTEAFF.

Many counts were recorded for this clonotype. This likely comes from a read error, as the CDR3 has no conserved phenylalanine or tryptophan at its end. The rearrangement links TRBV7-2 to TRBJ1-2; 10 bases are a match to TRBD1. The CDR3 loop spans 17 amino acids. Germline CDR1 is SGHTA and CDR2 is FQGNSA. The trim removed 4 bases at V and 3 bases at J, leaving 11 bases unmatched. In DNA form, the CDR3 reads TGTGCCAGCAGCTCAAGACAGGGGGCCAGTATCGACTATGGCTACACCTCC. Translated, it gives CASSSRQGASIDYGYTS.

The table lists this clonotype with many counts. The V call is TRBV5-1, the J call TRBJ2-3; D is uncertain. Germline loops: CDR1 SGHRS, CDR2 YFSETQ. This CDR3 region has 13 residues. V was trimmed by 0 bases and J by 5 bases, leaving 7 bases between them. The CDR3 is CASSLGAGDTQYF. The CDR3 nucleotides are TGCGCCAGCAGCTTGGGGGCCGGAGATACGCAGTATTTT.

There are a few counts of this clonotype. This chain uses TRBV19 with TRBJ1-2; D not resolved. V was clipped by 9 bases and J by 8 bases, with 28 bases between them. CDR1 and CDR2 (germline): LNHDA, SQIVND (reference sequence). The CDR3 spans 16 residues. The CDR3 coding sequence is TGTGCCAGCGAAGTGTCGGCGAGGGCTAGCGGTCAAGGCTACACCTTC. Translated, it gives CASEVSARASGQGYTF.

This clonotype came up many times. The chain combines TRBV15 with TRBJ1-1, with 7 positions matching TRBD1. J was trimmed by 4 bases and V by 0 bases; bases with no gene match: 5. The germline V gene encodes CDR1 LNHNV and CDR2 YYDKDF (reference sequence). The CDR3 spans 15 residues. CDR3 amino acids: CATSRDPTGPTEAFF. The CDR3 DNA reads as TGTGCCACCAGCAGAGATCCGACAGGGCCCACTGAAGCTTTCTTT.

This clonotype was detected ten times or more. CDR3 DNA sequence: TGTGCCAGCAGTTTTCAGTACTCACCCCTCCACTTT. As protein: CASSFQYSPLHF. The chain has TRBV12-3 or TRBV12-4 and TRBJ1-6; the D is unclear. There are 12 residues in the CDR3. Trimming left V 3 bases short and J 10 bases short, with 7 bases between.

This clonotype came up a few times. The chain recombines TRBV20-1 with TRBJ2-7; D is unresolved. V lost 6 bases and J lost 2, with 17 bases in between. The CDR3 has 14 residues. Germline loops: CDR1 DFQATT, CDR2 SNEGSKA (reference sequence). CDR3 nucleotides: TGCAGTGCCGCCCAGGCGGCTTTTACCTACGAGCAGTACTTC. Its translation is CSAAQAAFTYEQYF.

This clonotype is labeled as medium-sized. The chain carries TRBV11-2 and TRBJ1-2; 8 nucleotides match TRBD1. The J segment lost 4 bases and the V segment lost 5 bases, leaving 3 bases of the junction unmatched. The length of the CDR3 is 13 residues. Germline CDR1 and CDR2: SGHAT and FQNNGV. The CDR3 DNA is TGTGCCAGCAGCCCCGGACAGGGCTATGGCTACACCTTC. It translates to CASSPGQGYGYTF.

There are a few counts of this clonotype. The V gene is TRBV28, the J gene TRBJ2-7; 8 bases agree with TRBD1. The CDR3 has 17 amino acids. The J segment lost 3 bases and the V segment lost 2 bases, leaving 12 bases of the junction unmatched. Germline lookup yields CDR1 MDHEN and CDR2 SYDVKM. The CDR3 reads CASSLSRTGRLDYEQYF. CDR3 bases: TGTGCCAGCAGTTTAAGCCGGACAGGGAGATTGGACTACGAGCAGTACTTC.

This clonotype was recorded many times. CDR3 nucleotides: TGTGCCAGCAGCTTGACAGGGGGCGGCACTGAAGCTTTCTTT. As protein: CASSLTGGGTEAFF. The V gene is TRBV11-2, the J gene TRBJ1-1; 10 bases agree with TRBD1. CDR1 is SGHAT and CDR2 is FQNNGV in the germline V gene. With 3 bases clipped from V and 4 bases from J, the junction kept 2 bases outside the gene matches. This CDR3 is 14 amino acids long. Together with reference TRBV11-2 and TRBJ1-1, the CDR3 gives the full variable domain: EAGVAQSPRYKIIEKRQSVAFWCNPISGHATLYWYQQILGQGPKLLIQFQNNGVVDDSQLPKDRFSAERLKGVDSTLKIQPAKLEDSAVYLCASSLTGGGTEAFFGQGTRLTVV.

This clonotype has at least ten counts. The rearrangement uses TRBV19 and TRBJ1-2; 7 bases map to TRBD1. CDR1 and CDR2 from the germline V gene are LNHDA and SQIVND (reference sequence). This CDR3 comprises 15 residues. Trimming removed 5 bases from V and 0 bases from J; junction bases left unmatched: 6. The CDR3 DNA reads as TGTGCCAGTAGTCCTAGGACAGGAACTAACTATGGCTACACCTTC. Its protein product is CASSPRTGTNYGYTF. Full variable domain (remainder filled in from reference TRBV19 and TRBJ1-2): DGGITQSPKYLFRKEGQNVTLSCEQNLNHDAMYWYRQDPGQGLRLIYYSQIVNDFQKGDIAEGYSVSREKKESFPLTVTSAQKNPTAFYLCASSPRTGTNYGYTFGSGTRLTVV.

This clonotype has a count of ten or more. The V call is TRBV28, the J call TRBJ1-1, with a tentative D call TRBD1 (6 bases). Per the germline V gene, CDR1 is MDHEN and CDR2 is SYDVKM. The CDR3 sequence is 14 residues long. The germline V and J ends were trimmed by 7 bases and 0 bases, with 12 bases remaining between them. CDR3 bases: TGTGCCAGCACCGGGGGCTTTGTGAACACTGAAGCTTTCTTT. Protein product: CASTGGFVNTEAFF.

The CDR3 loop is CASNVGLSYEQYF. The CDR3 DNA follows: TGTGCCAGCAACGTTGGTCTATCCTACGAGCAGTACTTC. The J gene is TRBJ2-7, the V gene TRBV6-4; no clear D gene. Trimming stripped 7 bases from V and 1 base from J, with 11 bases between. Germline assignment: CDR1 MRHNA and CDR2 SNTAGT. The CDR3 has 13 residues.

V and J are TRBV30 and TRBJ2-1; 11 bases are a match to TRBD2. J lost 9 bases, V lost 2 bases, and 6 bases had no gene match. The germline V gene encodes CDR1 GTSNPN and CDR2 SVGIG (reference sequence). The CDR3 extends over 14 amino acids. CDR3 bases: TGTGCCTGGAGTCTTAGCGGGGGGGCCGGTGAGCAGTTCTTC. It yields the protein CAWSLSGGAGEQFF.

The table lists this clonotype with many counts. The rearrangement joins TRBV20-1 to TRBJ1-1; D is ambiguous. The CDR3 is 14 residues long. V lost 3 bases and J 1 base, leaving 12 bases between the germline ends. Looked up from germline, CDR1 is DFQATT and CDR2 is SNEGSKA (reference sequence). The CDR3 DNA sequence: TGCAGTGCTAGCAGAGAAGTAGGGAACACTGAAGCTTTCTTT. It encodes CSASREVGNTEAFF.

In its sample, this clonotype was seen many times. This sequence joins TRBV25-1 and TRBJ2-7; D call uncertain. Trimming shortened V by 5 bases and J by 5 bases, and 19 bases separated the two germline ends. CDR1 and CDR2 (germline): MGHDK, SYGVNS. This CDR3 has 15 residues. Here the CDR3 DNA reads TGTGCCAGCAGTCCCCACCGACCGCTCAGCCACGAGCAGTACTTC. Amino acid sequence: CASSPHRPLSHEQYF.

The chain employs TRBV11-3 and TRBJ2-1, with TRBD2 as a possible D gene (5 bases). CDR1 is SGHNT, CDR2 YENEEA, per germline. The CDR3 loop spans 13 amino acids. V dropped 1 base and J dropped 6 bases, with 7 bases sitting between them. CDR3 loop: CASSLGLSNEQFF. CDR3 coding DNA: TGTGCCAGCAGCTTAGGACTATCCAATGAGCAGTTCTTC. The complete variable domain, with remaining parts taken from reference TRBV11-3 and TRBJ2-1, reads EAGVVQSPRYKIIEKKQPVAFWCNPISGHNTLYWYLQNLGQGPELLIRYENEEAVDDSQLPKDRFSAERLKGVDSTLKIQPAELGDSAVYLCASSLGLSNEQFFGPGTRLTVL.

This clonotype has only a few counts. The chain couples TRBV7-3 to TRBJ1-6; D might be TRBD1 (5 bases). Germline CDR1 SGHTA, CDR2 FQGTGA. This CDR3 contains 18 residues. Trimming shortened V by 5 bases and J by 1 base, and 18 bases separated the two germline ends. The DNA of the CDR3 is TGTGCCAGCAGCCTGGGTACAGGTCAGAGTTCCTATAATTCACCCCTCCACTTT. Residues: CASSLGTGQSSYNSPLHF.

This chain connects TRBV15 to TRBJ1-1; no clear D gene. CDR3 length: 16 residues. The germline V and J ends were trimmed by 0 bases and 0 bases, with 11 bases remaining between them. The germline V gene has CDR1 LNHNV and CDR2 YYDKDF (reference sequence). CDR3 DNA: TGTGCCACCAGCAGAGATCTCAGATACATGAACACTGAAGCTTTCTTT. This sequence encodes CATSRDLRYMNTEAFF.